Listed below are T cell receptor beta chains from one sample, sequenced in a study of blood T cell repertoires in COVID-19. Clones were read by immunoSEQ multiplex PCR, and TCRdb kept only the in-frame ones, dropping some. The repertoire has fewer than 300,000 clones, 90% to 95% of them found once; the top ten carry approximately 2.1%. The sample taken for sequencing was peripheral blood. The receptors derive from a woman aged 25 to 39 with COVID-19, enrolled during active disease. The CDR3 runs from the conserved cysteine through the conserved F or W. Fields, in order: CDR3 protein, CDR3 DNA, J gene, V gene, D gene, clone size. The D gene is left open where the match is weak. Size is stated for part of the rows, as once, few or many counts, or as a class when the clone is expanded.

cdr3_aa: CASSHPELGLADSSGANVLTF
cdr3_nt: TGCGCCAGCAGCCACCCCGAGCTTGGACTAGCGGATTCATCTGGGGCCAACGTCCTGACTTTC
j_call: TRBJ2-6
v_call: TRBV5-1
d_call: TRBD2
clone_size: once

cdr3_aa: CAWIAADNSPLHF
cdr3_nt: TGTGCCTGGATAGCGGCAGATAATTCACCCCTCCACTTT
j_call: TRBJ1-6
v_call: TRBV30
d_call: .
clone_size: once

cdr3_aa: CASSADSGRINEQFF
cdr3_nt: TGTGCCAGTAGTGCCGATAGCGGGAGGATCAATGAGCAGTTCTTC
j_call: TRBJ2-1
v_call: TRBV19
d_call: TRBD2
clone_size: once

cdr3_aa: CASSQETRSNQPQHF
cdr3_nt: TGTGCCAGCAGCCAAGAAACGAGGAGCAATCAGCCCCAGCATTTT
j_call: TRBJ1-5
v_call: TRBV4-2
d_call: .
clone_size: once

cdr3_aa: CASSADRATNEKLFF
cdr3_nt: TGTGCCAGCAGCGCGGACAGGGCAACTAATGAAAAACTGTTTTTT
j_call: TRBJ1-4
v_call: TRBV7-2
d_call: TRBD1
clone_size: .

cdr3_aa: CATSREGSSYNEQFF
cdr3_nt: TGTGCCACCAGCAGGGAAGGGAGCTCCTACAATGAGCAGTTCTTC
j_call: TRBJ2-1
v_call: TRBV15
d_call: .
clone_size: .

cdr3_aa: CASSLVYRGYTF
cdr3_nt: TGTGCCAGCAGCTTAGTCTACCGTGGCTACACCTTC
j_call: TRBJ1-2
v_call: TRBV7-2
d_call: .
clone_size: few

cdr3_aa: CASSRPGLAGNEQFF
cdr3_nt: TGTGCCAGCAGTCGACCGGGACTAGCGGGAAATGAGCAGTTCTTC
j_call: TRBJ2-1
v_call: TRBV6-5
d_call: TRBD2
clone_size: .

cdr3_aa: CASSLNHNEQFF
cdr3_nt: TGTGCCAGCAGCCTAAACCACAATGAGCAGTTCTTC
j_call: TRBJ2-1
v_call: TRBV11-2
d_call: .
clone_size: .

cdr3_aa: CASSQREQSYNEQFF
cdr3_nt: TGTGCCAGCTCCCAGCGGGAGCAATCCTACAATGAGCAGTTCTTC
j_call: TRBJ2-1
v_call: TRBV5-4
d_call: TRBD2
clone_size: .

cdr3_aa: CASSIGQGAGYTF
cdr3_nt: TGCGCCAGCAGCATCGGACAGGGTGCTGGCTACACCTTC
j_call: TRBJ1-2
v_call: TRBV5-1
d_call: TRBD1
clone_size: .

cdr3_aa: CASSIASGGNQPQHF
cdr3_nt: TGTGCCAGTAGTATCGCGTCGGGAGGGAATCAGCCCCAGCATTTT
j_call: TRBJ1-5
v_call: TRBV19
d_call: .
clone_size: .

cdr3_aa: CASSGNPGLAGVINEQFF
cdr3_nt: TGCGCCAGCAGTGGTAACCCGGGACTAGCGGGAGTTATCAATGAGCAGTTCTTC
j_call: TRBJ2-1
v_call: TRBV10-1
d_call: TRBD2
clone_size: .

cdr3_aa: CASRVQGQDTDTQYF
cdr3_nt: TGCGCCAGCAGGGTACAGGGGCAAGACACAGATACGCAGTATTTT
j_call: TRBJ2-3
v_call: TRBV5-1
d_call: TRBD1
clone_size: .

cdr3_aa: CAWTSGRDYNEQFF
cdr3_nt: TGTGCCTGGACTAGCGGGAGGGATTACAATGAGCAGTTCTTC
j_call: TRBJ2-1
v_call: TRBV30
d_call: TRBD2
clone_size: .

cdr3_aa: CASSPTTGVNYGYTF
cdr3_nt: TGTGCCAGCTCACCGACGACCGGGGTAAACTACGGCTACACCTTC
j_call: TRBJ1-2
v_call: TRBV18
d_call: .
clone_size: once

cdr3_aa: CASALAEAYNEQFF
cdr3_nt: TGCGCCAGCGCCCTAGCGGAGGCCTACAATGAGCAGTTCTTC
j_call: TRBJ2-1
v_call: TRBV5-1
d_call: TRBD2
clone_size: .

cdr3_aa: CAWSDGQSSYNSPLHF
cdr3_nt: TGTGCCTGGAGCGATGGACAGAGCTCCTATAATTCACCCCTCCACTTT
j_call: TRBJ1-6
v_call: TRBV30
d_call: .
clone_size: .

cdr3_aa: CAWSVHREGSPLHF
cdr3_nt: TGTGCCTGGAGTGTACACAGGGAGGGATCACCCCTCCACTTT
j_call: TRBJ1-6
v_call: TRBV30
d_call: .
clone_size: .

cdr3_aa: CASSLAGATEAFF
cdr3_nt: TGTGCCAGCAGCTTGGCAGGGGCCACTGAAGCTTTCTTT
j_call: TRBJ1-1
v_call: TRBV5-4
d_call: .
clone_size: .

cdr3_aa: CAWTQRETEAFF
cdr3_nt: TGTGCCTGGACCCAGAGGGAGACTGAAGCTTTCTTT
j_call: TRBJ1-1
v_call: TRBV30
d_call: .
clone_size: once